This TCR beta chain comes out of a study of T-cell reconstitution after alpha-beta-depleted transplantation in children. TCRbeta library construction was performed incorporating unique molecular identifiers. TCRdb passed the PCR reads through MiXCR, listing each CDR3 protein once. The sample shows about 91,000 distinct CDR3 sequences, roughly 8.4% of them seen only once. The clonotype originates from a human donor who donated a stem cell graft to a child with congenital amegakaryocytic thrombocytopenia. The sequencing used PBMCs from the stem cell graft donor, collected from the stem cell graft.

The CDR3 sequence: CASRKQGATDTQYF. In DNA, the CDR3 is TGTGCCAGCAGAAAACAGGGGGCCACAGATACGCAGTATTTT. V is TRBV28 and J is TRBJ2-3; TRBD1 agrees at 9 bases. Germline V CDR1 and CDR2: MDHEN, SYDVKM. V lost 6 bases to trimming and J lost 2 bases; unmatched junction nucleotides: 3. This CDR3 is built from 14 residues.